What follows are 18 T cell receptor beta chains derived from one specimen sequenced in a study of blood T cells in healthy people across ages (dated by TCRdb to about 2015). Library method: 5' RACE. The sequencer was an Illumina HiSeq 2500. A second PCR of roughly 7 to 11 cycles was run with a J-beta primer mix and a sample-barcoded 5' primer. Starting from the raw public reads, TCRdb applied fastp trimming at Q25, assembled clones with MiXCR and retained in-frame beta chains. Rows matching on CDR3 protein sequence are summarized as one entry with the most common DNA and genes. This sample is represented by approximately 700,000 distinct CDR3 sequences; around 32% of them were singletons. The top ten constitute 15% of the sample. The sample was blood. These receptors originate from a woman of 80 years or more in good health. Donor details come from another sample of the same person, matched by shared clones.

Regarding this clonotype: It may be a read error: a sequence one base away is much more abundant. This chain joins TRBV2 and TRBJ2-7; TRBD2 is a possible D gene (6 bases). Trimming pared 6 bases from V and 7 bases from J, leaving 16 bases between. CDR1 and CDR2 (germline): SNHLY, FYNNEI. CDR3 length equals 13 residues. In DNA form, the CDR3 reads TGTGCCAGCAGACATTATAGCGGAAATGAGCAGTACTTC. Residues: CASRHYSGNEQYF.

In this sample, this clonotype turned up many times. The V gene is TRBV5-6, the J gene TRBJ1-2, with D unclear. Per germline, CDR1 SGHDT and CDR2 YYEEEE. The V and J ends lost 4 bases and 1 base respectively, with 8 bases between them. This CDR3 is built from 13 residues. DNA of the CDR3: TGTGCCAGCAGCGGGGAAATTAACTATGGCTACACCTTC. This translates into CASSGEINYGYTF.

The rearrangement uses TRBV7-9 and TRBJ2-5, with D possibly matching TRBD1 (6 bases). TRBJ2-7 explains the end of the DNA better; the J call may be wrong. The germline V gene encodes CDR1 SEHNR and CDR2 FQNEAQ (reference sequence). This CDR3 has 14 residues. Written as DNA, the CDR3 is TGTGCCAGCAGCTTAGTGGTCAGGGGCTACGAGCAGTACTTC. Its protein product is CASSLVVRGYEQYF.

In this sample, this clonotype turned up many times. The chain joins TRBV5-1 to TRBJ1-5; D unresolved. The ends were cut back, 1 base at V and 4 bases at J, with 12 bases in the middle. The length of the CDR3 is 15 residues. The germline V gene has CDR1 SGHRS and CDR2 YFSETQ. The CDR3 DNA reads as TGCGCCAGCAGCTTGTTGGGAGCAGAGAATCAGCCCCAGCATTTT. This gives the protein CASSLLGAENQPQHF.

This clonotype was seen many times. The CDR3 loop is CASSVAVNEKLFF. The CDR3 nucleotides read TGTGCCAGCAGCGTAGCCGTGAATGAAAAACTGTTTTTT. The chain carries TRBV9 and TRBJ1-4; D remains ambiguous. Germline CDR1 SGDLS, CDR2 YYNGEE. V lost 0 bases and J lost 5, with 5 bases in between. This CDR3 has 13 residues.

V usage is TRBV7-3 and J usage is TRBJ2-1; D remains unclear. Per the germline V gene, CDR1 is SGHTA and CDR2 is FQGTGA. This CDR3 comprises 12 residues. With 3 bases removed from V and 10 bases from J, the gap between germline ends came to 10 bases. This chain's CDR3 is CASSFTNVEQFF. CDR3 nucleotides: TGTGCCAGCAGCTTTACCAATGTCGAGCAGTTCTTC. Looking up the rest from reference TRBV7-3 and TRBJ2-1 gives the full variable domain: GAGVSQTPSNKVTEKGKYVELRCDPISGHTALYWYRQSLGQGPEFLIYFQGTGAADDSGLPNDRFFAVRPEGSVSTLKIQRTERGDSAVYLCASSFTNVEQFFGPGTRLTVL.

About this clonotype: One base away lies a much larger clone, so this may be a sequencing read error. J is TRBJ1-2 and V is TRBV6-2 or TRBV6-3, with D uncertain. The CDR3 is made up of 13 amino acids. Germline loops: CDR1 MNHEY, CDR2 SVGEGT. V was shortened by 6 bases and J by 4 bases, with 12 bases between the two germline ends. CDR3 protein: CASSLWILYGYTF. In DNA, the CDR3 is TGTGCCAGCAGCCTCTGGATTCTCTATGGCTACACCTTC.

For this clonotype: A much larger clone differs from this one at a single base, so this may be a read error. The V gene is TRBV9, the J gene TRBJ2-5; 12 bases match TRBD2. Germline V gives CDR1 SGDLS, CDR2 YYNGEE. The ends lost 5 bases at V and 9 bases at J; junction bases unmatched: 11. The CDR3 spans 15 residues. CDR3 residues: CASSMTSGGWEAQYF. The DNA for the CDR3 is TGTGCCAGCAGTATGACTAGCGGGGGATGGGAGGCCCAGTACTTC. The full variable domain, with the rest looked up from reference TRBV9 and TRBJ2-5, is DSGVTQTPKHLITATGQRVTLRCSPRSGDLSVYWYQQSLDQGLQFLIQYYNGEERAKGNILERFSAQQFPDLHSELNLSSLELGDSALYFCASSMTSGGWEAQYFGPGTRLLVL.

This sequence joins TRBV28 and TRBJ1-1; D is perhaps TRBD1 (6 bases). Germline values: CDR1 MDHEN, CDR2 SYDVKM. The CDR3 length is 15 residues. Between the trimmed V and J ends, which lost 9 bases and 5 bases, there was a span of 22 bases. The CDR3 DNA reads TGTGCCAGTCCGACCAGTAGGGGGGAGGGAACTGAAGCTTTCTTT. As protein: CASPTSRGEGTEAFF. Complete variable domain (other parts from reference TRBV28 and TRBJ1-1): DVKVTQSSRYLVKRTGEKVFLECVQDMDHENMFWYRQDPGLGLRLIYFSYDVKMKEKGDIPEGYSVSREKKERFSLILESASTNQTSMYLCASPTSRGEGTEAFFGQGTRLTVV.

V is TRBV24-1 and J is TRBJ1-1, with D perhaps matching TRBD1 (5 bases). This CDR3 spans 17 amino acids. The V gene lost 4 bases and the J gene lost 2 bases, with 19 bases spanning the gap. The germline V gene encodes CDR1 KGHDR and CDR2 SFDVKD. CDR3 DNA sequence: TGTGCCACCAGTGAGTCGACAGCGAACGAACTAAACACTGAAGCTTTCTTT. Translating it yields CATSESTANELNTEAFF.

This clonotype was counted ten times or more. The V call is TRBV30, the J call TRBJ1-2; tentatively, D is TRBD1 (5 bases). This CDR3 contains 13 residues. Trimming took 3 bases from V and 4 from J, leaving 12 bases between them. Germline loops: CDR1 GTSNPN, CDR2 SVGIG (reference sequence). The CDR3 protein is CAWRQDHSYGYTF. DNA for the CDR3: TGTGCCTGGAGACAGGACCACAGCTATGGCTACACCTTC.

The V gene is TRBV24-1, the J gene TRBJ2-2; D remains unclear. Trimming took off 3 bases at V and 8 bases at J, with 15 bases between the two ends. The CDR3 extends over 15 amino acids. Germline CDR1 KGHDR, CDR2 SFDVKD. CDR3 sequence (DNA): TGTGCCACCAGTGATCCTATTGGGCCTCCGGGGGAGCTGTTTTTT. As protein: CATSDPIGPPGELFF.

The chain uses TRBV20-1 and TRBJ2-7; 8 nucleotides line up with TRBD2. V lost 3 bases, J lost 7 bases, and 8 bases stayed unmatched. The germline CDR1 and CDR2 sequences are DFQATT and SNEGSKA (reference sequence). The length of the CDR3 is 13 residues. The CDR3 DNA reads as TGCAGTGCTAGCATCGCGGGAGGAGGTGAGCAGTACTTC. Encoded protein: CSASIAGGGEQYF.

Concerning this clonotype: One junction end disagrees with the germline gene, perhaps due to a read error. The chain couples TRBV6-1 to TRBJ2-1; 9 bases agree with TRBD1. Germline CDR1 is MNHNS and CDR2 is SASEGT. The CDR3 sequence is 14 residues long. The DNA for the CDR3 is TGTGTCAGCAGGGGGACAGGGACACTGAATGAGCAGTTCTTC. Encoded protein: CVSRGTGTLNEQFF.

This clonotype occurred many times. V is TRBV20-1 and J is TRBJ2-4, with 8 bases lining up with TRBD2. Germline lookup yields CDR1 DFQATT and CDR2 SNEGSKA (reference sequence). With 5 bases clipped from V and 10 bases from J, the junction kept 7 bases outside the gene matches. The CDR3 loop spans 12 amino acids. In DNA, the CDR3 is TGCAGTGCTTTTACTAGCGGATGGATTCAGTACTTC. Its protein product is CSAFTSGWIQYF.

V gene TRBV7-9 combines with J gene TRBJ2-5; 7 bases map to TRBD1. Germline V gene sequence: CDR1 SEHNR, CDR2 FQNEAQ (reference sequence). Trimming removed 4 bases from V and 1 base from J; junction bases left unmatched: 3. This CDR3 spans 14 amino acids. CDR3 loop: CASSSGQPQETQYF. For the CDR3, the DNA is TGTGCCAGCAGCTCGGGACAGCCCCAAGAGACCCAGTACTTC.

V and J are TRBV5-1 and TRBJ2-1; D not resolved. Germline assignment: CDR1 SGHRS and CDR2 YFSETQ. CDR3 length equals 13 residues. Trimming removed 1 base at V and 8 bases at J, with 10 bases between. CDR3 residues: CASSLLTADEQFF. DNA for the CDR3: TGCGCCAGCAGCTTGCTGACTGCAGATGAGCAGTTCTTC.

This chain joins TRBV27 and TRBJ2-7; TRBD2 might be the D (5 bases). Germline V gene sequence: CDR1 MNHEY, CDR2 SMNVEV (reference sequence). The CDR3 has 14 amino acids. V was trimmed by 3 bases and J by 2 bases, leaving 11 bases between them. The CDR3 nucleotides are TGTGCCAGCAGTTTCCTAGGGAGAACCTACGAGCAGTACTTC. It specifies CASSFLGRTYEQYF.